The next 13 T cell receptor beta chains were all read from a single sample in a study of cytomegalovirus exposure and HLA in healthy donors. The PCR used 60 Vbeta and 13 Jbeta primers. Some clones are missing from TCRdb's copy, which holds only in-frame ones; the method was immunoSEQ multiplex PCR. The table lists around 140,000 clones, over 60% of them singletons. Specimen: PBMCs. All receptors come from a female donor in good health and CMV-seropositive.

This chain joins TRBV7-6 and TRBJ2-7; 11 bases map to TRBD1. The CDR3 consists of 15 residues. The junction had 5 bases not matched to a gene; V was cut back by 5 bases and J by 2 bases. The germline V gene encodes CDR1 SGHVS and CDR2 FNYEAQ. The CDR3 here is CASSPGTGGTYEQYF. DNA for the CDR3: TGTGCCAGCAGCCCTGGGACAGGGGGAACCTACGAGCAGTACTTC.

The rearrangement joins TRBV28 to TRBJ2-2, with 7 bases lining up with TRBD2. The trim removed 6 bases at V and 5 bases at J, leaving 6 bases unmatched. This CDR3 contains 14 residues. Germline V gene data show CDR1 as MDHEN and CDR2 as SYDVKM. CDR3 amino acids: CASRFWGGTGELFF. The CDR3 nucleotides are TGTGCCAGCAGATTCTGGGGGGGTACCGGGGAGCTGTTTTTT. The whole variable domain, remainder taken from reference TRBV28 and TRBJ2-2, is DVKVTQSSRYLVKRTGEKVFLECVQDMDHENMFWYRQDPGLGLRLIYFSYDVKMKEKGDIPEGYSVSREKKERFSLILESASTNQTSMYLCASRFWGGTGELFFGEGSRLTVL.

Notes on this clone: This specimen includes other DNA sequences encoding the same CDR3. The chain has TRBV18 and TRBJ2-7, with 9 bases that match TRBD1. Germline CDR1 is KGHSH and CDR2 is LQKENI. The CDR3 has 15 amino acids. Trimming took 3 bases from V and 1 from J; bases not matched to a gene: 4. In DNA form, the CDR3 reads TGTGCCAGCTCACCCCCCGGGACAGGGTCCTACGAGCAGTACTTC. It is translated as CASSPPGTGSYEQYF.

V and J are TRBV2 and TRBJ2-7; the D gene is possibly TRBD1 (5 bases). Germline-derived CDR1 and CDR2 are SNHLY and FYNNEI. Trimming left V 6 bases short and J 10 bases short, with 16 bases between. The CDR3 is made up of 12 amino acids. In DNA, the CDR3 is TGTGCCAGCAGCGTCCCAAGGGGTGCCCAGTACTTC. This sequence encodes CASSVPRGAQYF.

In nucleotides, the CDR3 is TGTGCCAGCAGCTTAGCCAAGTTCGGCACTGAAGCTTTCTTT. Amino acid sequence: CASSLAKFGTEAFF. The chain couples TRBV7-9 to TRBJ1-1; D ambiguous. Germline lookup yields CDR1 SEHNR and CDR2 FQNEAQ (reference sequence). The germline V and J ends were trimmed by 0 bases and 4 bases, with 9 bases remaining between them. The length of the CDR3 is 14 residues.

The V and J genes are TRBV6-4 and TRBJ2-3, with D possibly TRBD2 on 5 matching bases. V was shortened by 6 bases and J by 0 bases, with 10 bases between the two germline ends. This CDR3 comprises 14 residues. Germline V gene lookup returns CDR1 MRHNA and CDR2 SNTAGT. The DNA for the CDR3 is TGTGCCAGCAGCGAGCGGTACAGCACAGATACGCAGTATTTT. It encodes CASSERYSTDTQYF.

The rearrangement joins TRBV6-5 to TRBJ1-2; D perhaps matches TRBD1 (5 bases). The CDR3 runs 15 residues. The V and J ends lost 6 bases and 0 bases respectively, with 14 bases between them. Per the germline V gene, CDR1 is MNHEY and CDR2 is SVGAGI. The CDR3 DNA reads TGTGCCAGCAGGCCATCAGGGTTTTCTAACTATGGCTACACCTTC. It encodes CASRPSGFSNYGYTF.

This chain connects TRBV5-1 to TRBJ2-7; 8 bases fit TRBD2. CDR1 is SGHRS, CDR2 YFSETQ, per germline. There are 16 residues in the CDR3. V gave up 0 bases and J gave up 4 bases; unmatched junction bases: 9. CDR3 amino acids: CASSLGVGGATYEQYF. The CDR3 nucleotides read TGCGCCAGCAGCTTGGGGGTCGGGGGGGCCACTTACGAGCAGTACTTC.

This clone is categorized as large. The V and J genes are TRBV28 and TRBJ2-7; 10 bases fit TRBD2. Germline values: CDR1 MDHEN, CDR2 SYDVKM. The CDR3 length is 15 residues. V trimming: 4 bases; J trimming: 5 bases; junction bases outside the gene matches: 8. For the CDR3, the DNA is TGTGCCAGCAGTTCTATAGCGGGGGGCTTCCACGAGCAGTACTTC. It translates to CASSSIAGGFHEQYF.

The chain joins TRBV6-1 to TRBJ2-5, with 7 bases aligning to TRBD1. Germline CDR1 reads MNHNS; CDR2 reads SASEGT. The V and J ends lost 2 bases and 4 bases, in that order; junction bases with no gene match: 13. This CDR3 contains 17 residues. CDR3 protein: CASSEYERTGVGETQYF. CDR3 nucleotides: TGTGCCAGCAGTGAATACGAACGCACAGGGGTGGGAGAGACCCAGTACTTC.

The chain links TRBV6-1 to TRBJ1-5; D is uncertain. Trimming took off 4 bases at V and 0 bases at J, with 10 bases between the two ends. Germline CDR1 is MNHNS and CDR2 is SASEGT. The CDR3 spans 15 residues. CDR3 protein: CASSVSGSSNQPQHF. The CDR3 DNA reads TGTGCCAGCAGTGTCAGTGGTTCTAGCAATCAGCCCCAGCATTTT.

This clone came up a few times. CDR3 DNA: TGTGCCAGCAGTTACCCCCTCCATGGCGGCTACGAGCAGTACTTC. Amino acid sequence: CASSYPLHGGYEQYF. The chain links TRBV6-7 to TRBJ2-7; D remains unclear. TRBV6-7 is known as an ORF, though its function is uncertain. The CDR3 sequence is 15 residues long. V dropped 2 bases and J dropped 3 bases, with 14 bases sitting between them.

This clone has just a few counts. The rearrangement joins TRBV7-2 to TRBJ1-1; TRBD1 is a possible D gene (6 bases). The CDR3 has 14 amino acids. Germline V gives CDR1 SGHTA, CDR2 FQGNSA. V gave up 3 bases and J gave up 2 bases, with 10 bases separating them. Written as DNA, the CDR3 is TGTGCCAGCAGCTTCCGGACAGCTAACACTGAAGCTTTCTTT. The encoded protein is CASSFRTANTEAFF.